This TCR beta chain was sequenced for a study of blood T cell repertoires in COVID-19. Turning to the study itself: Sites in the United States, Italy and Spain provided acute and convalescent COVID-19 samples. T cells, B-cell-depleted T cells, or PBMCs provided the cDNA or gDNA that served as material.

Recruits, aged roughly 18 to 90 years, lived in 24 US areas. As processed by the authors: Reference gene primer amplification yielded estimated nucleated cell counts. Using immunoSEQ multiplex PCR, the repertoire was profiled, and TCRdb retains in-frame clones only, with some absent. V and J calls and clone size are as listed in that table; D and trimming were resolved from the DNA. The data contain 150,000 to 200,000 clones, approximately 89% of them singletons. Sequenced material: PBMCs or T cells enriched from blood (not recorded which). The TCR sequence derives from a woman aged 40 to 49 with acute COVID-19.

The CDR3 loop is CASSLTGLETQYF. Written as DNA, the CDR3 is TGTGCCAGCAGCTTGACAGGTCTGGAGACCCAGTACTTC. This chain joins TRBV7-9 and TRBJ2-5; D is perhaps TRBD1 (6 bases). CDR1 and CDR2 from the germline V gene are SEHNR and FQNEAQ (reference sequence). V was pared by 3 bases and J by 5 bases, with 10 bases between. The CDR3 runs to 13 residues.